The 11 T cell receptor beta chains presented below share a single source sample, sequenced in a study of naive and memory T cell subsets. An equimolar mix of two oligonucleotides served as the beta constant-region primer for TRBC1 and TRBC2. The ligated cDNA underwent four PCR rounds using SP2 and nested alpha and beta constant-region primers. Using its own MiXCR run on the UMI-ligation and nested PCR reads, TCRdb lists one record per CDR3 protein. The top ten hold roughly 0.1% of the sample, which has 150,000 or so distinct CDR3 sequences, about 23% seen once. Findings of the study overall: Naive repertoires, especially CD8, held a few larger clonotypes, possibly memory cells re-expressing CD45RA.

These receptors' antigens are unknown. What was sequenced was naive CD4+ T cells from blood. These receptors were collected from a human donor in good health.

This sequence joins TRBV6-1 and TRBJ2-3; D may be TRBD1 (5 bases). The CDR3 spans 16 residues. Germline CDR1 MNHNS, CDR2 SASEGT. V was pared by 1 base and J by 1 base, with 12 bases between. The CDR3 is CASSEGTIRGTDTQYF. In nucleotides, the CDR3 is TGTGCCAGCAGTGAAGGGACAATTCGAGGCACAGATACGCAGTATTTT.

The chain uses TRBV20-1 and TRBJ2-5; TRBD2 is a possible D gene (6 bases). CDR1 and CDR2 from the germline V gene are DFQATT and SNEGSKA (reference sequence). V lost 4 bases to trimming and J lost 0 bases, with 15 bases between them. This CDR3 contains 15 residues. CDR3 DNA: TGCAGTGCTAAGGGCAGGGAGGATAACCAAGAGACCCAGTACTTC. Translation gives CSAKGREDNQETQYF.

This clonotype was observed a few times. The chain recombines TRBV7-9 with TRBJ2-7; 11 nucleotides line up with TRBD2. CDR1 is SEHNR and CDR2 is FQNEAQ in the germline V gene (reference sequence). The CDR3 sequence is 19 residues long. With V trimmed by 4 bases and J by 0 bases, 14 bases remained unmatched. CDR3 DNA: TGTGCCAGCAGCTCCCGGACTAGCGGGCCTTCCGGGGGCTCCTACGAGCAGTACTTC. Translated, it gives CASSSRTSGPSGGSYEQYF.

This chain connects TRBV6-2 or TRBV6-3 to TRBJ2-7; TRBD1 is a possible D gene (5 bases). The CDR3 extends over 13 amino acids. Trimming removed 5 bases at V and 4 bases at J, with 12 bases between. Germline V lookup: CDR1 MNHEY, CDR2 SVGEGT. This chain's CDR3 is CASSNSGQYEQYF. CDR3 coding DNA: TGTGCCAGCAGTAACAGTGGACAATACGAGCAGTACTTC.

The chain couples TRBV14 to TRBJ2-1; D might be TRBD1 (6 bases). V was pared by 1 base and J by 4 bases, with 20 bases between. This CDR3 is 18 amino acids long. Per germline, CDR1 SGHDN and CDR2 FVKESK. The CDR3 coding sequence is TGTGCCAGCAGCCAAGCCAGGGGATACCAGATCGCGTACAATGAGCAGTTCTTC. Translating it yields CASSQARGYQIAYNEQFF.

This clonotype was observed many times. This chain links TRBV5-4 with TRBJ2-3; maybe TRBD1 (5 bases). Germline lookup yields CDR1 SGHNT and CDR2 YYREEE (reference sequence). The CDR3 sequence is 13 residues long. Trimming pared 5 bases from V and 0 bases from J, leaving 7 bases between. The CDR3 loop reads CASRDTSTDTQYF. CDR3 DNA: TGTGCCAGCAGGGACACTAGCACAGATACGCAGTATTTT.

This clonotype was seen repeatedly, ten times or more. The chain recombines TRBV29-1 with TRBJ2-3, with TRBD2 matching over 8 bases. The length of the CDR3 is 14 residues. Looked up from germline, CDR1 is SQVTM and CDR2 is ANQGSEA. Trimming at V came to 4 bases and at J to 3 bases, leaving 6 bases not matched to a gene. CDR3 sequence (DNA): TGCAGCGTTGGGTCTAGCGGGCTGACAGATACGCAGTATTTT. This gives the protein CSVGSSGLTDTQYF.

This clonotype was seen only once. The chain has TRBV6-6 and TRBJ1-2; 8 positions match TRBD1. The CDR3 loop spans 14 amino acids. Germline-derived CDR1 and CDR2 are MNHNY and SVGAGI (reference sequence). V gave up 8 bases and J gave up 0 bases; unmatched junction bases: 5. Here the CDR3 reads CASVAGGANYGYTF. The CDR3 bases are TGTGCCAGCGTCGCAGGGGGCGCTAACTATGGCTACACCTTC.

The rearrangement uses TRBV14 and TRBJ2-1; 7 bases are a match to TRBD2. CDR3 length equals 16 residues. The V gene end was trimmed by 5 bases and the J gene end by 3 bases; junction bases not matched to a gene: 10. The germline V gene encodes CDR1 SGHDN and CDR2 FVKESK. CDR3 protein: CASSVSSGTYYNEQFF. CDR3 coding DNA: TGTGCCAGCAGCGTATCGAGCGGGACCTACTACAATGAGCAGTTCTTC. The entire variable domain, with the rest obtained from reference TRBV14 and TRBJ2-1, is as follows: EAGVTQFPSHSVIEKGQTVTLRCDPISGHDNLYWYRRVMGKEIKFLLHFVKESKQDESGMPNNRFLAERTGGTYSTLKVQPAELEDSGVYFCASSVSSGTYYNEQFFGPGTRLTVL.

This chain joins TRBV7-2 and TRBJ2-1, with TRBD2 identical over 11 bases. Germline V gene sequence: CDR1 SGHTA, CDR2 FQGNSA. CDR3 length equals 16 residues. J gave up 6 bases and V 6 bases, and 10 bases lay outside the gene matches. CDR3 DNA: TGTGCCAGCAGGAGTAGAGGGACTAGCGGACCCAATGAGCAGTTCTTC. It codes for CASRSRGTSGPNEQFF.

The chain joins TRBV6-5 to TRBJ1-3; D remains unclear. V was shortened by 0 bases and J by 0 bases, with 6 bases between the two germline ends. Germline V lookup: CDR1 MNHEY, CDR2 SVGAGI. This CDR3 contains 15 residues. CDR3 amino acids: CASSYSALSGNTIYF. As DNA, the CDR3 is TGTGCCAGCAGTTACTCCGCACTCTCTGGAAACACCATATATTTT.